This T cell receptor (beta chain) was observed in a study of cytomegalovirus exposure and HLA in healthy donors. Findings and caveats of the study: Across all donors, roughly uniform sequencing depth was an assumption of the presence/absence analyses. Testing in vitro showed a few CMV-associated chains specific for CMV antigens. Cytomegalovirus association was assigned to under 200 TCR beta chains.

The ends lost 3 bases at V and 3 bases at J; junction bases unmatched: 7. Germline V gene sequence: CDR1 WNHNN, CDR2 SYGVQD (reference sequence). The CDR3 is made up of 16 amino acids. Use of 60 Vbeta and 13 Jbeta primers characterized the PCR. Method: immunoSEQ multiplex PCR; TCRdb's copy keeps in-frame clones and lacks some. Of fewer than 200,000 clones listed, about 80% are singletons. The donors gave bone marrow, and they were healthy. As for this clone: Its matching antigen is unknown.

Sample: PBMCs. This clonotype was sampled from a man aged 30 to 45 in good health and CMV-seronegative. This sequence joins TRBV10-1 and TRBJ2-2; 7 bases agree with TRBD1. CDR3 sequence reads: CASSDRDRDHTGELFF. The CDR3 nucleotides read TGCGCCAGCAGTGACCGGGACAGAGATCACACCGGGGAGCTGTTTTTT.